One and the same sample provided the 18 T cell receptor beta chains below, sequenced in a study of cytomegalovirus exposure and HLA in healthy donors. Assay: immunoSEQ multiplex PCR; the TCRdb copy retains only in-frame clones and omits some. The sample lists 120,000 or so clones; roughly 87% were seen once. The specimen sequenced was PBMCs. The receptors stem from a woman aged 18-29 years in good health and CMV-seronegative.

This rearrangement joins TRBV11-2 to TRBJ1-4; the D is unclear. The CDR3 spans 14 residues. V lost 5 bases, J lost 3 bases, and 10 bases lay in between. Germline CDR1 and CDR2: SGHAT and FQNNGV. The CDR3 DNA is TGTGCCAGCAGCCGTGACACGGCTAATGAAAAACTGTTTTTT. The encoded protein is CASSRDTANEKLFF.

This chain joins TRBV6-1 and TRBJ2-2; tentatively, D is TRBD1 (6 bases). Per germline, CDR1 MNHNS and CDR2 SASEGT. The CDR3 runs to 15 residues. Trimming pared 2 bases from V and 1 base from J, leaving 8 bases between. CDR3 bases: TGTGCCAGCAGTGAATTGGGACAGAACACCGGGGAGCTGTTTTTT. This codes for CASSELGQNTGELFF.

The J gene is TRBJ2-7, the V gene TRBV7-8; 7 bases align to TRBD1. Germline assignment: CDR1 SGHVS and CDR2 FQNEAQ. The CDR3 sequence is 15 residues long. J lost 0 bases, V lost 5 bases, and 7 bases had no gene match. The CDR3 region has the DNA TGTGCCAGCAGCGCCGGGACAGCAAGCTCCTACGAGCAGTACGTC. It yields the protein CASSAGTASSYEQYV.

The rearrangement uses TRBV6-1 and TRBJ2-3, with TRBD2 identical over 16 bases. V lost 11 bases, J lost 1 base, and 3 bases stayed unmatched. Germline CDR1 reads MNHNS; CDR2 reads SASEGT. The CDR3 totals 15 residues. The CDR3 sequence is CAGTSGGAGTDTQYF. In DNA form, the CDR3 reads TGTGCCGGGACTAGCGGGGGGGCGGGCACAGATACGCAGTATTTT.

The chain employs TRBV5-1 and TRBJ1-2; weak D call: TRBD1 (5 bases). The germline V gene has CDR1 SGHRS and CDR2 YFSETQ. Between the trimmed V and J ends, which lost 3 bases and 2 bases, there was a span of 14 bases. This CDR3 comprises 15 residues. The CDR3 loop reads CASSWAGTQNYGYTF. The CDR3 region has the DNA TGCGCCAGCAGCTGGGCCGGGACTCAAAACTATGGCTACACCTTC.

The rearrangement joins TRBV9 to TRBJ2-3; D unclear. Germline V lookup: CDR1 SGDLS, CDR2 YYNGEE. Trimming removed 0 bases at V and 6 bases at J, with 11 bases between. The CDR3 runs to 14 residues. CDR3 sequence reads: CASSVGGPEDTQYF. The CDR3 bases are TGTGCCAGCAGCGTAGGTGGTCCCGAGGATACGCAGTATTTT.

J is TRBJ1-1 and V is TRBV21-1; the table's D call, TRBD1, has no DNA check behind it. TRBV21-1 is marked as a pseudogene. The CDR3 runs to 11 residues. CDR3 sequence reads: CASRQNTEAFF. The CDR3 bases are TGTGCCAGCAGACAGAACACTGAAGCTTTCTTT.

The sample holds a few counts of this clone. The rearrangement links TRBV28 to TRBJ2-7; D perhaps matches TRBD1 (5 bases). V was trimmed by 6 bases and J by 3 bases, leaving 15 bases between them. Looked up from germline, CDR1 is MDHEN and CDR2 is SYDVKM. The CDR3 is made up of 14 amino acids. This CDR3 reads CASRQIGDYYEQYF. In nucleotides, the CDR3 is TGTGCCAGCAGACAGATAGGGGATTACTACGAGCAGTACTTC.

The gene calls are TRBV2 and TRBJ1-5; D is uncertain. Trimming removed 5 bases from V and 0 bases from J, with 11 bases in between. Germline V gene sequence: CDR1 SNHLY, CDR2 FYNNEI. The CDR3 covers 15 residues. DNA for the CDR3: TGTGCCAGCAGTCCCATAAACTATAGCAATCAGCCCCAGCATTTT. Protein product: CASSPINYSNQPQHF.

The V and J genes are TRBV5-1 and TRBJ1-1; 9 bases agree with TRBD1. This CDR3 region has 18 residues. V trimming: 4 bases; J trimming: 4 bases; junction bases outside the gene matches: 17. From germline, CDR1 is SGHRS and CDR2 YFSETQ. CDR3 bases: TGCGCCAGCAGCCCTGGACAGGGGTCGGTGGGCCTGAGCACTGAAGCTTTCTTT. Protein product: CASSPGQGSVGLSTEAFF. The entire variable domain, with the rest obtained from reference TRBV5-1 and TRBJ1-1, is as follows: KAGVTQTPRYLIKTRGQQVTLSCSPISGHRSVSWYQQTPGQGLQFLFEYFSETQRNKGNFPGRFSGRQFSNSRSEMNVSTLELGDSALYLCASSPGQGSVGLSTEAFFGQGTRLTVV.

The chain links TRBV15 to TRBJ1-6, with D possibly matching TRBD1 (6 bases). The germline V gene has CDR1 LNHNV and CDR2 YYDKDF (reference sequence). CDR3 length equals 15 residues. V was cut by 4 bases and J by 7 bases, with 14 bases left in between. CDR3 region: CATSKQGSPNSPLHF. CDR3 in DNA: TGTGCCACCAGCAAACAGGGCTCTCCGAATTCACCCCTCCACTTT.

This chain uses TRBV10-1 with TRBJ2-7; 7 bases line up with TRBD1. Germline trimming cut 6 bases from V and 1 base from J; bases unmatched to any gene: 3. Germline V gene data show CDR1 as WNHNN and CDR2 as SYGVQD (reference sequence). The CDR3 has 13 residues. The CDR3 sequence: CASSSRGSYEQYF. As DNA, the CDR3 is TGCGCCAGCAGCTCCAGGGGGTCCTACGAGCAGTACTTC.

The V and J genes are TRBV28 and TRBJ1-2; a weak D match, TRBD1 (5 bases). V shed 3 bases and J shed 4 bases, with 15 bases lying between them. CDR1 and CDR2 from the germline V gene are MDHEN and SYDVKM. The CDR3 has 15 amino acids. In DNA, the CDR3 is TGTGCCAGCAGTTTGGGTCAGGGAAAGGGCTATGGCTACACCTTC. Protein product: CASSLGQGKGYGYTF.

The chain combines TRBV7-2 with TRBJ1-2; no clear D. This CDR3 comprises 14 residues. CDR1 and CDR2 from the germline V gene are SGHTA and FQGNSA. Between the trimmed V and J ends, which lost 2 bases and 3 bases, there was a span of 10 bases. The CDR3, as DNA: TGTGCCAGCAGCTTATATGGTTCAGACTATGGCTACACCTTC. It codes for CASSLYGSDYGYTF.

The chain has TRBV5-6 and TRBJ1-2; D is unclear. Trimming pared 7 bases from V and 5 bases from J, leaving 18 bases between. Germline values: CDR1 SGHDT, CDR2 YYEEEE. The CDR3 sequence is 14 residues long. The CDR3 DNA reads TGTGCCAGCGGATGGAGTAGCAGCCTATATGGCTACACCTTC. Translation: CASGWSSSLYGYTF.

V usage is TRBV5-1 and J usage is TRBJ1-2, with D perhaps matching TRBD1 (5 bases). Germline V gives CDR1 SGHRS, CDR2 YFSETQ. V was clipped by 7 bases and J by 3 bases, with 10 bases between them. The CDR3 is 12 amino acids. CDR3 residues: CASRQGDYGYTF. CDR3 nucleotide sequence: TGCGCCAGCCGGCAGGGCGACTATGGCTACACCTTC.

This chain's CDR3 is CAISEELHYGYTF. The DNA for the CDR3 is TGTGCCATCAGTGAAGAACTTCACTATGGCTACACCTTC. This chain joins TRBV10-3 and TRBJ1-2; D remains unclear. V was trimmed by 3 bases and J by 3 bases, leaving 8 bases between them. The CDR3 is 13 residues long. CDR1 is ENHRY, CDR2 SYGVKD, per germline.

The V gene is TRBV5-1, the J gene TRBJ1-1; D is unresolved. The CDR3 loop spans 14 amino acids. Trimming stripped 1 base from V and 10 bases from J, with 17 bases between. Germline CDR1 reads SGHRS; CDR2 reads YFSETQ. CDR3 sequence reads: CASSLTVSGERAFF. CDR3 sequence (DNA): TGCGCCAGCAGCTTGACGGTTTCGGGTGAAAGAGCTTTCTTT.